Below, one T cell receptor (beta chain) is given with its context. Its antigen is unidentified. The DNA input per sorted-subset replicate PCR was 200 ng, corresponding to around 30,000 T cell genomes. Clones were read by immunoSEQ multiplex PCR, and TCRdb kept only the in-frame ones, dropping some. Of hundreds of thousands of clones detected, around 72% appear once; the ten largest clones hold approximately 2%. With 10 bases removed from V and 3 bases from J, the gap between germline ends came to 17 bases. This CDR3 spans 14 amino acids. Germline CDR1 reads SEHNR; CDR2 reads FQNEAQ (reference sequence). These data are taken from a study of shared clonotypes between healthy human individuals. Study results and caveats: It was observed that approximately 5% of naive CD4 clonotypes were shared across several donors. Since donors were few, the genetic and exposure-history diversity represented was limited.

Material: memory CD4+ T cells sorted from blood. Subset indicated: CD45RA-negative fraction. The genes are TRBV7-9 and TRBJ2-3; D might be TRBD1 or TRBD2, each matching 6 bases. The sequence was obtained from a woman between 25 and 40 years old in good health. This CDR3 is CATGGKEGTDTQYF. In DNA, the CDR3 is TGTGCCACCGGGGGCAAAGAGGGTACAGATACGCAGTATTTT.